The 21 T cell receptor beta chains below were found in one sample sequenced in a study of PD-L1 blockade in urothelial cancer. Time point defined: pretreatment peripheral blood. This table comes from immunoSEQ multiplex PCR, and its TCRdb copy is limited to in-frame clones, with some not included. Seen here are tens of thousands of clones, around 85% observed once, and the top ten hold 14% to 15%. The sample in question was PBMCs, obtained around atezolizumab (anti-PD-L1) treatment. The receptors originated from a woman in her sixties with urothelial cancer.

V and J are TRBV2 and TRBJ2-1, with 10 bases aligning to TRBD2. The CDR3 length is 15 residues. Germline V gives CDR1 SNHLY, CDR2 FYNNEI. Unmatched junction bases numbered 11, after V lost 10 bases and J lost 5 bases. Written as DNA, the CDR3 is TGTGCCAACCAGTATCTAGCGGGGGTTGACAATGAGCAGTTCTTC. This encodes CANQYLAGVDNEQFF.

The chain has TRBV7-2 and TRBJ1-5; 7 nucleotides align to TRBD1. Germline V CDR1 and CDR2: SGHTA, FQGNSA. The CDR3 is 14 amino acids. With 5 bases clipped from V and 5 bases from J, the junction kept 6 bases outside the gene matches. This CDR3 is CASSPRGSDQPQHF. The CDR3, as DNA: TGTGCCAGCAGCCCCAGGGGGTCAGATCAGCCCCAGCATTTT.

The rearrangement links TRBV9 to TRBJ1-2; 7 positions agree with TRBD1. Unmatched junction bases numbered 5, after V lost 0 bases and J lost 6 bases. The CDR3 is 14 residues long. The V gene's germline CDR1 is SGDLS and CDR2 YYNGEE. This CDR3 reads CASSVARGEDGYTF. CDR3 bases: TGTGCCAGCAGCGTAGCCAGGGGGGAGGATGGCTACACCTTC. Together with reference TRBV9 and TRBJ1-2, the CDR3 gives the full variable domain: DSGVTQTPKHLITATGQRVTLRCSPRSGDLSVYWYQQSLDQGLQFLIQYYNGEERAKGNILERFSAQQFPDLHSELNLSSLELGDSALYFCASSVARGEDGYTFGSGTRLTVV.

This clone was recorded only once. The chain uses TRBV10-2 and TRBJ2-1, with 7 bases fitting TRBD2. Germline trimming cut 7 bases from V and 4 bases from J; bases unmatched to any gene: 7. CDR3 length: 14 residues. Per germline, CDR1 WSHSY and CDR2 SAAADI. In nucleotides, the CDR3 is TGCGCCAGCAAAGGGGACTACGATTACAATGAGCAGTTCTTC. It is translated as CASKGDYDYNEQFF.

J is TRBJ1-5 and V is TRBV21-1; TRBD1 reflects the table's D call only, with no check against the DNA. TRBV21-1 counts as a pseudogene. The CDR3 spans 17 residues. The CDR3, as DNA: TGTGCCAGCAGCAAAGGGGGCAGGGCGGCGGTCTGTCAGCCCCAGCATTTT. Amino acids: CASSKGGRAAVCQPQHF.

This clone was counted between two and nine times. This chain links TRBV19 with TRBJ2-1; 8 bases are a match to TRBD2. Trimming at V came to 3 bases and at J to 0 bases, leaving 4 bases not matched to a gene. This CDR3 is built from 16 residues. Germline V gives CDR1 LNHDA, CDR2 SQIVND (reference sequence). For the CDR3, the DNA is TGTGCCAGTAGTATTCGGGCGGGGGGCTCCTACAATGAGCAGTTCTTC. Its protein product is CASSIRAGGSYNEQFF.

The CDR3, as DNA: TGCGCCAGCAGCCGACTAGCGGGTACAGATACGCAGTATTTT. It specifies CASSRLAGTDTQYF. The chain couples TRBV10-1 to TRBJ2-3; 10 nucleotides agree with TRBD2. The germline gives CDR1 WNHNN, CDR2 SYGVQD (reference sequence). V shed 6 bases and J 3 bases; nucleotides not matched to a gene: 3. The CDR3 consists of 14 residues.

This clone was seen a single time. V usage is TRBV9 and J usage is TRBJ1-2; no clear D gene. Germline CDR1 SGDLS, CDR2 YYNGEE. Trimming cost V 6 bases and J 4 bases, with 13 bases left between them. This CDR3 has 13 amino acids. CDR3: CASTPDGGYGYTF. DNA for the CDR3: TGTGCCAGCACCCCGGACGGAGGCTATGGCTACACCTTC.

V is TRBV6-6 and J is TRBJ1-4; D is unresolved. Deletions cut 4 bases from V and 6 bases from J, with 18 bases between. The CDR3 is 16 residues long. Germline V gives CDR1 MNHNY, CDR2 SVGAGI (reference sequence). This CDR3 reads CASSFIRELTHEKLFF. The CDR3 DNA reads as TGTGCCAGCAGTTTTATCCGGGAGCTCACACATGAAAAACTGTTTTTT.

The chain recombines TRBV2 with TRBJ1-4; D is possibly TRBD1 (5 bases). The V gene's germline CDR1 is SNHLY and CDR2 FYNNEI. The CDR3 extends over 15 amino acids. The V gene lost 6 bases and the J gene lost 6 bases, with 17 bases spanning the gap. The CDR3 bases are TGTGCCAGCAGAGACTTTGACAGCGCCCATGAAAAACTGTTTTTT. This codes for CASRDFDSAHEKLFF.

The CDR3 region is CASSPTVTSGRNEQYF. The CDR3 nucleotides read TGTGCCAGCAGCCCCACCGTGACTAGCGGGAGGAACGAGCAGTACTTC. The chain joins TRBV9 to TRBJ2-7; TRBD2 aligns across 13 bases. The V and J ends lost 4 bases and 5 bases, in that order; junction bases with no gene match: 9. The CDR3 is made up of 16 amino acids. Germline CDR1 is SGDLS and CDR2 is YYNGEE.

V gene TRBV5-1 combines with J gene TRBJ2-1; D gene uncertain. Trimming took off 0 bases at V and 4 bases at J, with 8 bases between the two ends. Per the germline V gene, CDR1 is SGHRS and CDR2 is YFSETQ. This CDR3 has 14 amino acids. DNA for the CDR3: TGCGCCAGCAGCTTGGTGTCAGAATACAATGAGCAGTTCTTC. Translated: CASSLVSEYNEQFF.

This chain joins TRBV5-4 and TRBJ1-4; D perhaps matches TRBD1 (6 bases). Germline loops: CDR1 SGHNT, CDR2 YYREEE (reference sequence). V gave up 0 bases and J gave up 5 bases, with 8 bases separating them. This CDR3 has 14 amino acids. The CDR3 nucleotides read TGTGCCAGCAGCTTGGCGGACAGCAATGAAAAACTGTTTTTT. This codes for CASSLADSNEKLFF.

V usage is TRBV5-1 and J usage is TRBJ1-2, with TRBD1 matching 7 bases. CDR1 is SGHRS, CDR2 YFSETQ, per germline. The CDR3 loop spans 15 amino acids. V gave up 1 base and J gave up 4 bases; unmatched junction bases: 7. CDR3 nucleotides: TGCGCCAGCAGCTTGACAGGACAGGTGACCTATGGCTACACCTTC. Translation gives CASSLTGQVTYGYTF.

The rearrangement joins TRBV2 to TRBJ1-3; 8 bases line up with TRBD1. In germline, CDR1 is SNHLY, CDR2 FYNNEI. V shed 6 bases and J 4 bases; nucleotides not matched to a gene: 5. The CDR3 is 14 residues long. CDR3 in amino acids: CASRWTGNGNTIYF. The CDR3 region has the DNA TGTGCCAGCAGGTGGACAGGGAACGGAAACACCATATATTTT.

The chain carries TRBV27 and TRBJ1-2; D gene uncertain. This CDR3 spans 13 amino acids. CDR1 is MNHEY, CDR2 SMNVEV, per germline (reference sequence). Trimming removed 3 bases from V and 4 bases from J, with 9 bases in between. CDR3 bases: TGTGCCAGCAGTTTTCATAGTTTCTATGGCTACACCTTC. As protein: CASSFHSFYGYTF.

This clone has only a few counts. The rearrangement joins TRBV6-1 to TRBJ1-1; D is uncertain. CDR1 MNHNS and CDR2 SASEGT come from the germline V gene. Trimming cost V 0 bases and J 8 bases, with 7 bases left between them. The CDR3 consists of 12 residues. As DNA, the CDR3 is TGTGCCAGCAGTGAAGCCCGTCGGGAAGCTTTCTTT. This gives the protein CASSEARREAFF.

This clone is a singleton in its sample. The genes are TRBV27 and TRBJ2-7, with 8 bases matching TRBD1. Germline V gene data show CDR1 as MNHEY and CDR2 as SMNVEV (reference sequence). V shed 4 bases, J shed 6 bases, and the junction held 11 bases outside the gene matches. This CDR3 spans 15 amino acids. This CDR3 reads CASSSSGTGGLEQYF. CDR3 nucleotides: TGTGCCAGCAGTTCGTCGGGGACAGGAGGGCTCGAGCAGTACTTC.

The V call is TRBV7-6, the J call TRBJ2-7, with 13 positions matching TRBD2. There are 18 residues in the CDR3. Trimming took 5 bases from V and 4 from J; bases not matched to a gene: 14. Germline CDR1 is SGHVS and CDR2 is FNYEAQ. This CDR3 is CASSPGLAGALGSYEQYF. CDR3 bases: TGTGCCAGCAGCCCTGGACTAGCGGGAGCGCTCGGCAGTTACGAGCAGTACTTC.

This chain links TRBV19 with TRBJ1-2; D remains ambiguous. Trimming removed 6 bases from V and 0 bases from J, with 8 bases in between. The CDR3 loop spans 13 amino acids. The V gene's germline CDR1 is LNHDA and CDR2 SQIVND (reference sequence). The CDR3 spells CASSRDSNYGYTF. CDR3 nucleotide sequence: TGTGCCAGTAGCAGAGACTCTAACTATGGCTACACCTTC.

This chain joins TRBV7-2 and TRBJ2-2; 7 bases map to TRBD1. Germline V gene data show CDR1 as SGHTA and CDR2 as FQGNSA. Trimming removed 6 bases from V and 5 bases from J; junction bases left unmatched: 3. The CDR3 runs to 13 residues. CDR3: CASSQQGTGELFF. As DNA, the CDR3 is TGTGCCAGCAGTCAACAGGGGACCGGGGAGCTGTTTTTT. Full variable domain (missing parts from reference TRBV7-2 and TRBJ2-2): GAGVSQSPSNKVTEKGKDVELRCDPISGHTALYWYRQSLGQGLEFLIYFQGNSAPDKSGLPSDRFSAERTGGSVSTLTIQRTQQEDSAVYLCASSQQGTGELFFGEGSRLTVL.